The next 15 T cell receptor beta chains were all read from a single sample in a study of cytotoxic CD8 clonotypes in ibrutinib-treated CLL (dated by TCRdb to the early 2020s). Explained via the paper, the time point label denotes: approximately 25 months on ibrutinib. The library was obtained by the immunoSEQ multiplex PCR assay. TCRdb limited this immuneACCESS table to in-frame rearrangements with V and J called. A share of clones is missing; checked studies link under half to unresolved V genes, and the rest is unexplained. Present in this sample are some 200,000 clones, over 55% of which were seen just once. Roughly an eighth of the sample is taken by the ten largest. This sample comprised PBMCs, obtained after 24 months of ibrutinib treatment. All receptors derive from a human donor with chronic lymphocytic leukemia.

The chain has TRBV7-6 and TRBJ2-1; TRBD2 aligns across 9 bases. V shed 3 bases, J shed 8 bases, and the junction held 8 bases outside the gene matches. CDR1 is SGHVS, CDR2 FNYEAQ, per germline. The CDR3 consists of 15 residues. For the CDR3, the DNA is TGTGCCAGCAGCTTTTCGTCCGCTAGCGGGGATGAGCAGTTCTTC. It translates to CASSFSSASGDEQFF. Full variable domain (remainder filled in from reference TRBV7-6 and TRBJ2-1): GAGVSQSPRYKVTKRGQDVALRCDPISGHVSLYWYRQALGQGPEFLTYFNYEAQQDKSGLPNDRFSAERPEGSISTLTIQRTEQRDSAMYRCASSFSSASGDEQFFGPGTRLTVL.

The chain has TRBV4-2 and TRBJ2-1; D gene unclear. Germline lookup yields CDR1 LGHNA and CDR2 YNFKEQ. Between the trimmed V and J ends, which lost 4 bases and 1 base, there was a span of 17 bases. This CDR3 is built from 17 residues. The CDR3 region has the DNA TGTGCCAGCAGCCTATTTTTAGACTGGCCTTCCTACAATGAGCAGTTCTTC. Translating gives CASSLFLDWPSYNEQFF.

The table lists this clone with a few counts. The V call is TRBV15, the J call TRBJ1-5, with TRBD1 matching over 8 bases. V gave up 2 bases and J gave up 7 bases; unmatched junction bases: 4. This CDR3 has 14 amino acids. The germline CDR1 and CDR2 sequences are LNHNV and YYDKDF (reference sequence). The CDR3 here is CATSRRTGYQPQHF. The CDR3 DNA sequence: TGTGCCACCAGCAGACGGACAGGGTACCAGCCCCAGCATTTT.

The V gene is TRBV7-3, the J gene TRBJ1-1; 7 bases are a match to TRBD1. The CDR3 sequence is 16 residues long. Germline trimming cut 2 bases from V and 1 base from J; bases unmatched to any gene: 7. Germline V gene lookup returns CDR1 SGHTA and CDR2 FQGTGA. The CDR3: CASSLVAGTENTEAFF. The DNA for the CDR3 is TGTGCCAGCAGCTTAGTGGCCGGGACAGAGAACACTGAAGCTTTCTTT.

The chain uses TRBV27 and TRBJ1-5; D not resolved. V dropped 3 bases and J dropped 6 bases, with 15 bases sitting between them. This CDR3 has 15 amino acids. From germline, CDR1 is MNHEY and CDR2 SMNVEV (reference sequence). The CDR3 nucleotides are TGTGCCAGCAGTTTCGGGCCAGAGGGAGTTCAGCCCCAGCATTTT. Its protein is CASSFGPEGVQPQHF.

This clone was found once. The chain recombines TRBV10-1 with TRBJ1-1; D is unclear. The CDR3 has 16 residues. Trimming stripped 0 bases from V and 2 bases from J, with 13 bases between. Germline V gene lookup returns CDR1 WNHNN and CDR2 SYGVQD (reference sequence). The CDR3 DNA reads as TGCGCCAGCAGTGAGTCGACAAGGCCTAAAAACACTGAAGCTTTCTTT. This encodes CASSESTRPKNTEAFF.

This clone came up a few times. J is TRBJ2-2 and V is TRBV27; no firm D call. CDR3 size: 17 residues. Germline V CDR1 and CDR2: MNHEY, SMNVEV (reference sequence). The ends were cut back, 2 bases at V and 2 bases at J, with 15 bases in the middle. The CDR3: CASSLRVGRLNTGELFF. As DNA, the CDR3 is TGTGCCAGCAGTTTAAGGGTCGGAAGACTTAACACCGGGGAGCTGTTTTTT.

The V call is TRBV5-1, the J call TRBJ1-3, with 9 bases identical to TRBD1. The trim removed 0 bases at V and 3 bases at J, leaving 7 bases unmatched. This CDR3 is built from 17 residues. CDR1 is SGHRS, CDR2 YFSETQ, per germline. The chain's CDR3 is CASSLVGTGGVGNTIYF. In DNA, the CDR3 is TGCGCCAGCAGCTTGGTGGGCACAGGGGGCGTTGGAAACACCATATATTTT.

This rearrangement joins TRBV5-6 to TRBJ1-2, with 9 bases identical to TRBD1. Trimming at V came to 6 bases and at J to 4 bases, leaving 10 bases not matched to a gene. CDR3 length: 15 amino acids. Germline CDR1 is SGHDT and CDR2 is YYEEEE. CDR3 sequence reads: CASIFGQGWGYGYTF. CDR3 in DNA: TGTGCCAGCATCTTCGGACAGGGGTGGGGCTATGGCTACACCTTC.

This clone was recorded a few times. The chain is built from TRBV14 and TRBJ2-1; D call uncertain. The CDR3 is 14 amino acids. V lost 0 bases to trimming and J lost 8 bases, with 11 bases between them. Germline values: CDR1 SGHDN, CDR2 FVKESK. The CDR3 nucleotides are TGTGCCAGCAGCCAAGAACCCTATTCCGATGAGCAGTTCTTC. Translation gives CASSQEPYSDEQFF.

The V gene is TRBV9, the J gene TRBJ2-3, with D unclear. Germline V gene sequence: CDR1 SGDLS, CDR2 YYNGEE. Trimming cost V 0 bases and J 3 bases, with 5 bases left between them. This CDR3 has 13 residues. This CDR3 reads CASSVARTDTQYF. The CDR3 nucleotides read TGTGCCAGCAGCGTAGCCCGGACAGATACGCAGTATTTT.

In DNA form, the CDR3 reads TGTGCCAGCAGCCCAACGGGGTGGGGTAGCGCGAATGAGCAGTTCTTC. Amino acids: CASSPTGWGSANEQFF. V is TRBV7-3 and J is TRBJ2-1; a weak D match, TRBD2 (5 bases). Germline CDR1 reads SGHTA; CDR2 reads FQGTGA. V was pared by 5 bases and J by 7 bases, with 21 bases between. CDR3 length equals 16 residues.

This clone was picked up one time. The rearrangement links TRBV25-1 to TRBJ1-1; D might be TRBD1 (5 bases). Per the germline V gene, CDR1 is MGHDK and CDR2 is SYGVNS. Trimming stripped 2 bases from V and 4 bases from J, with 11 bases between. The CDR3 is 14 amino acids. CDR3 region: CASSELVGGTEAFF. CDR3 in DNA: TGTGCCAGCAGTGAACTTGTTGGGGGCACTGAAGCTTTCTTT. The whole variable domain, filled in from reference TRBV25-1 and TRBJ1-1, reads EADIYQTPRYLVIGTGKKITLECSQTMGHDKMYWYQQDPGMELHLIHYSYGVNSTEKGDLSSESTVSRIRTEHFPLTLESARPSHTSQYLCASSELVGGTEAFFGQGTRLTVV.

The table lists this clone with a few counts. The CDR3 DNA reads TGTGCCAGCAGCTTAGTGGCGGGAGACGGCGAGCAGTACTTC. This translates into CASSLVAGDGEQYF. The rearrangement links TRBV7-2 to TRBJ2-7; 7 bases line up with TRBD2. CDR3 length: 14 amino acids. Unmatched junction bases numbered 6, after V lost 1 base and J lost 6 bases. From germline, CDR1 is SGHTA and CDR2 FQGNSA.

CDR3 region: CASSLEPGLSAYEQYF. CDR3 bases: TGTGCCAGCAGCTTGGAACCGGGACTTAGCGCCTACGAGCAGTACTTC. The V and J genes are TRBV5-6 and TRBJ2-7, with D perhaps matching TRBD2 (6 bases). The germline CDR1 and CDR2 sequences are SGHDT and YYEEEE. This CDR3 contains 16 residues. Trimming took 0 bases from V and 2 from J, leaving 15 bases between them.